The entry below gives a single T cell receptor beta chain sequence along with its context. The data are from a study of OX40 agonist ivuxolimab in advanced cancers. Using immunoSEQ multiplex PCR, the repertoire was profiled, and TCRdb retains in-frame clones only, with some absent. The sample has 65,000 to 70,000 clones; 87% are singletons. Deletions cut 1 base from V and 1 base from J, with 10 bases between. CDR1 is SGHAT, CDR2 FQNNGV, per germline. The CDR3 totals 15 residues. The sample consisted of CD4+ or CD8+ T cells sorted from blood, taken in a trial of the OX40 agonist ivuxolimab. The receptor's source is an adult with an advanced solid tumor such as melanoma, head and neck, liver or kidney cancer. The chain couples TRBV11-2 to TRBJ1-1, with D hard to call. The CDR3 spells CASSLGQTTNTEAFF. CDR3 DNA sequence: TGTGCCAGCAGCTTAGGTCAGACCACGAACACTGAAGCTTTCTTT.